This T cell receptor beta chain came from a study of blood T cells in healthy people across ages. Using a J-beta primer mix together with a sample-barcoded 5' primer, a second PCR was run for about 6 to 12 cycles. TCRdb re-called the 5' RACE reads through MiXCR, storing one row per CDR3 protein. This table has around 1.5 million distinct CDR3 sequences, about 31% appearing once. In this sample, this clonotype turned up a few times. Sequencing used blood. The TCR sequence derives from a woman younger than 45 in good health.

In nucleotides, the CDR3 is TGTGCCAGCAGCTTGTCGGACCTCTATGGCTACACCTTC. This codes for CASSLSDLYGYTF. The chain uses TRBV5-6 and TRBJ1-2, with unresolved D. The germline CDR1 and CDR2 sequences are SGHDT and YYEEEE. Trimming pared 1 base from V and 4 bases from J, leaving 8 bases between. This CDR3 contains 13 residues.